Shown below are 11 T cell receptor beta chains from a single sample sequenced in a study of CD8 T cells in Susac syndrome. RNA totalling roughly 0.5 to 1 ug underwent reverse transcription with random hexamers. TCRdb itself ran the immunoSEQ multiplex PCR reads through MiXCR, one entry per CDR3 protein. The repertoire consists of approximately 220,000 distinct CDR3 sequences, with 95% occurring once and the leading ten covering 0.07% to 0.095%. Input material: CD4+ T cells from PBMCs. All receptors derive from a human donor with multiple sclerosis.

The V gene is TRBV12-3 or TRBV12-4, the J gene TRBJ2-5; D unclear. Trimming stripped 3 bases from V and 7 bases from J, with 15 bases between. The CDR3 consists of 14 residues. The CDR3 reads CASSFSLFAATQYF. The CDR3 coding sequence is TGTGCCAGCAGTTTCTCCCTCTTTGCGGCGACCCAGTACTTC.

V is TRBV23-1 and J is TRBJ2-6; the match to TRBD1 covers 7 bases. TRBV23-1 is assigned to the ORF class and has an uncertain function. Trimming at V came to 2 bases and at J to 2 bases, leaving 3 bases not matched to a gene. This CDR3 comprises 16 residues. This CDR3 reads CASSQTGVAGANVLTF. CDR3 coding DNA: TGCGCCAGCAGTCAAACAGGGGTTGCTGGGGCCAACGTCCTGACTTTC.

This clonotype showed up just once. CDR3 amino acids: CASSFGGSNEKLFF. The CDR3 coding sequence is TGCGCCAGCAGCTTCGGGGGGTCTAATGAAAAACTGTTTTTT. The rearrangement links TRBV5-1 to TRBJ1-4, with D possibly matching TRBD1 (5 bases). Germline-derived CDR1 and CDR2 are SGHRS and YFSETQ. The CDR3 totals 14 residues. V was shortened by 2 bases and J by 3 bases, with 8 bases between the two germline ends.

This clonotype has only one observation. The chain recombines TRBV19 with TRBJ1-2; no reliable D call. The CDR3 has 14 residues. Germline lookup yields CDR1 LNHDA and CDR2 SQIVND (reference sequence). Trimming cost V 5 bases and J 5 bases, with 15 bases left between them. In DNA, the CDR3 is TGTGCCAGTAGTCCTCGGGCCAGTCTATATGGCTACACCTTC. This codes for CASSPRASLYGYTF.

The chain links TRBV9 to TRBJ1-1; no clear D gene. The CDR3 has 14 residues. V was clipped by 3 bases and J by 8 bases, with 17 bases between them. Germline values: CDR1 SGDLS, CDR2 YYNGEE. The CDR3 nucleotides read TGTGCCAGCAGCGCTTCCGAATCTCGCCCCGAAGCTTTCTTT. Translating gives CASSASESRPEAFF.

The chain couples TRBV20-1 to TRBJ2-5; 8 positions agree with TRBD2. The CDR3 runs 15 residues. The germline CDR1 and CDR2 sequences are DFQATT and SNEGSKA (reference sequence). The V segment lost 4 bases and the J segment 5 bases; nucleotides outside the gene matches: 12. CDR3: CSAIARGDLRETQYF. The CDR3 bases are TGCAGTGCTATTGCGCGGGGGGACCTCCGGGAGACCCAGTACTTC.

J is TRBJ2-3 and V is TRBV5-4; a weak D match, TRBD1 (5 bases). This CDR3 contains 15 residues. The germline V gene has CDR1 SGHNT and CDR2 YYREEE (reference sequence). Trimming took off 4 bases at V and 5 bases at J, with 17 bases between the two ends. Written as DNA, the CDR3 is TGTGCCAGCAGCCCAAGACCACAGGCAGGAGATACGCAGTATTTT. It encodes CASSPRPQAGDTQYF.

The chain carries TRBV15 and TRBJ2-7, with 12 bases identical to TRBD1. CDR1 LNHNV and CDR2 YYDKDF come from the germline V gene (reference sequence). CDR3 length: 14 amino acids. Trimming removed 5 bases from V and 5 bases from J; junction bases left unmatched: 4. CDR3 sequence reads: CATSRDRGPNEQYF. The DNA for the CDR3 is TGTGCCACCAGCCGGGACAGGGGGCCCAACGAGCAGTACTTC.

This CDR3 reads CASNRGGGTDTQYF. CDR3 sequence (DNA): TGCGCCAGCAACCGGGGGGGAGGAACAGATACGCAGTATTTT. J is TRBJ2-3 and V is TRBV5-1; 8 nucleotides match TRBD2. V gave up 6 bases and J gave up 3 bases; unmatched junction bases: 6. Looked up from germline, CDR1 is SGHRS and CDR2 is YFSETQ. This CDR3 is 14 amino acids long.

CDR3 sequence (DNA): TGTGCCAGCAGCCAAGACTTGGATAACTATGGCTACACCTTC. Protein product: CASSQDLDNYGYTF. The genes are TRBV4-2 and TRBJ1-2; D uncertain. In germline, CDR1 is LGHNA, CDR2 YNFKEQ. Trimming pared 0 bases from V and 1 base from J, leaving 6 bases between. The CDR3 has 14 amino acids.

This clonotype is a singleton in its sample. The rearrangement uses TRBV29-1 and TRBJ1-2, with D possibly being TRBD1 (5 bases). CDR3 length: 13 amino acids. Germline V lookup: CDR1 SQVTM, CDR2 ANQGSEA. Trimming shortened V by 4 bases and J by 5 bases, and 14 bases separated the two germline ends. CDR3 in DNA: TGCAGCGTTGGGGGGGACGCACCTTATGGCTACACCTTC. The encoded protein is CSVGGDAPYGYTF. The full variable domain, rest sourced from reference TRBV29-1 and TRBJ1-2, is SAVISQKPSRDICQRGTSLTIQCQVDSQVTMMFWYRQQPGQSLTLIATANQGSEATYESGFVIDKFPISRPNLTFSTLTVSNMSPEDSSIYLCSVGGDAPYGYTFGSGTRLTVV.